This T cell receptor beta chain was profiled in a study of blood T cell repertoires in COVID-19. Study context: The United States, Italy and Spain supplied acute and convalescent COVID-19 samples. The cDNA or gDNA used as material had been derived from T cells, B-cell-depleted T cells, or PBMCs.

Original data processing: Amplifying reference gene primers gave estimates of nucleated cell counts. Generated by immunoSEQ multiplex PCR, the TCRdb table keeps only in-frame clones and is missing some. The DNA was the basis for D and trimming; V, J and clone size are from that table. This table holds around 97,000 clones, about nine tenths found once. CDR3 size: 13 residues. Germline V gene lookup returns CDR1 SGHTS and CDR2 YDEGEE. The V end lost 4 bases, the J end lost 5 bases, and 12 bases lay between the germline ends. V is TRBV5-8 and J is TRBJ2-5; D ambiguous. This TCR was sampled from a woman of 80 years or more in a cohort sampled during active COVID-19. The specimen was peripheral blood. As DNA, the CDR3 is TGTGCCAGCAGCCCTTATTCGGAGGAGACCCAGTACTTC. Its translation is CASSPYSEETQYF.